The 27 T cell receptor beta chains given below trace back to one sample, sequenced in a study of T-cell memory formation after mild COVID-19. TCRdb re-analysed the 5' RACE reads in MiXCR, keeping a single row per CDR3 protein. The sample records roughly 500,000 distinct CDR3 sequences, about a fifth being singletons. Sequenced sample: PBMCs or a T cell subset sorted from them (not recorded which). These receptors all stem from an adult woman who had mild COVID-19 (a few samples of this study predate the infection). Cell type and time point are not known.

The chain links TRBV3-1 to TRBJ2-7; D is uncertain. Deletions cut 3 bases from V and 2 bases from J, with 14 bases between. Germline assignment: CDR1 LGHDT and CDR2 YNNKEL (reference sequence). The CDR3 extends over 15 amino acids. The DNA for the CDR3 is TGTGCCAGCAGCCAGATTTTTGCGGCAGCCTACGAGCAGTACTTC. Amino acids: CASSQIFAAAYEQYF.

In this sample, this clonotype turned up a few times. The V call is TRBV5-1, the J call TRBJ2-1; 9 nucleotides match TRBD2. The V gene's germline CDR1 is SGHRS and CDR2 YFSETQ. The V segment lost 0 bases and the J segment 6 bases; nucleotides outside the gene matches: 7. This CDR3 is built from 16 residues. The CDR3 DNA is TGCGCCAGCAGCTTGGAAGCGCTAGCGGGGAGCAATGAGCAGTTCTTC. This encodes CASSLEALAGSNEQFF.

This clonotype appeared many times. The chain couples TRBV24-1 to TRBJ2-1, with TRBD2 matching over 12 bases. V shed 4 bases, J shed 5 bases, and the junction held 5 bases outside the gene matches. Germline values: CDR1 KGHDR, CDR2 SFDVKD. The length of the CDR3 is 16 residues. DNA for the CDR3: TGTGCCACCAGTGACCCTACTAGCGGGAGGCACAATGAGCAGTTCTTC. It specifies CATSDPTSGRHNEQFF.

This clonotype has more than one count but fewer than ten. The chain couples TRBV7-8 to TRBJ1-5; D is undetermined. Germline V gene data show CDR1 as SGHVS and CDR2 as FQNEAQ. The CDR3 covers 17 residues. Deletions cut 5 bases from V and 0 bases from J, with 17 bases between. CDR3: CASSPYLREYSNQPQHF. Here the CDR3 DNA reads TGTGCCAGCAGCCCCTACCTCAGAGAATATAGCAATCAGCCCCAGCATTTT.

This clonotype has only a few counts. The V gene is TRBV7-2, the J gene TRBJ2-7; unclear D gene. Trimming removed 5 bases from V and 0 bases from J, with 11 bases in between. Germline V gene lookup returns CDR1 SGHTA and CDR2 FQGNSA. The CDR3 runs to 14 residues. In DNA form, the CDR3 reads TGTGCCAGCAGCCCCGAACTGCGCTCCTACGAGCAGTACTTC. Amino acid sequence: CASSPELRSYEQYF.

The chain combines TRBV18 with TRBJ1-1; D ambiguous. The CDR3 loop spans 14 amino acids. Germline V CDR1 and CDR2: KGHSH, LQKENI. V was cut by 3 bases and J by 0 bases, with 8 bases left in between. The CDR3 DNA follows: TGTGCCAGCTCACCTAGGGCAGTGAACACTGAAGCTTTCTTT. Its protein product is CASSPRAVNTEAFF.

This sequence joins TRBV5-1 and TRBJ2-7; D possibly corresponds to TRBD2 (5 bases). Deletions cut 5 bases from V and 9 bases from J, with 12 bases between. Germline CDR1 is SGHRS and CDR2 is YFSETQ. The CDR3 has 11 residues. The DNA of the CDR3 is TGCGCCAGCAGACTAGACCAAACGCAGTACTTC. This sequence encodes CASRLDQTQYF.

The chain combines TRBV6-1 with TRBJ2-7, with D perhaps being TRBD1 or TRBD2 (5 bases each). This CDR3 spans 13 amino acids. From germline, CDR1 is MNHNS and CDR2 SASEGT. The germline V and J ends were trimmed by 5 bases and 4 bases, with 12 bases remaining between them. The CDR3 loop reads CASSRGGLYEQYF. The CDR3 region has the DNA TGTGCCAGCAGTCGGGGCGGACTTTACGAGCAGTACTTC.

This clonotype appeared a few times. The chain joins TRBV30 to TRBJ1-5; maybe TRBD1 (5 bases). This CDR3 is built from 13 residues. The germline V gene has CDR1 GTSNPN and CDR2 SVGIG (reference sequence). The V end was cut by 0 bases, the J end by 6 bases, with 9 bases between. The CDR3 loop reads CAWSVGGVQPQHF. In DNA form, the CDR3 reads TGTGCCTGGAGTGTCGGGGGTGTTCAGCCCCAGCATTTT.

This clonotype was seen ten or more times. The rearrangement links TRBV5-4 to TRBJ1-1; D ambiguous. The CDR3 sequence is 11 residues long. Trimming stripped 0 bases from V and 6 bases from J, with 3 bases between. The germline V gene has CDR1 SGHNT and CDR2 YYREEE (reference sequence). The CDR3 DNA reads as TGTGCCAGCAGCTTGGGTTCTGAAGCTTTCTTT. Translating it yields CASSLGSEAFF.

This clonotype was detected a few times. The chain carries TRBV7-8 and TRBJ1-6, with unresolved D. CDR1 is SGHVS, CDR2 FQNEAQ, per germline. This CDR3 comprises 14 residues. V was shortened by 5 bases and J by 6 bases, with 11 bases between the two germline ends. The CDR3 DNA sequence: TGTGCCAGCAGCCCCAGAGAACTTAATTCACCCCTCCACTTT. Translated: CASSPRELNSPLHF.

The chain combines TRBV7-9 with TRBJ2-1; TRBD2 matches at 8 bases. From germline, CDR1 is SEHNR and CDR2 FQNEAQ (reference sequence). V lost 3 bases, J lost 7 bases, and 11 bases stayed unmatched. The CDR3 sequence is 16 residues long. The chain's CDR3 is CASSFSPMREENEQFF. CDR3 DNA: TGTGCCAGCAGCTTTTCCCCAATGCGGGAGGAAAATGAGCAGTTCTTC.

This clonotype turned up a few times. As DNA, the CDR3 is TGTGCCAGCAGGGGACTCTCCGGGCGGTCCTACAATGAGCAGTTCTTC. Amino acid sequence: CASRGLSGRSYNEQFF. The J gene is TRBJ2-1, the V gene TRBV6-1; D is possibly TRBD2 (6 bases). CDR3 length: 16 residues. Per germline, CDR1 MNHNS and CDR2 SASEGT. V was cut by 6 bases and J by 1 base, with 16 bases left in between.

There are a few counts of this clonotype. This sequence joins TRBV29-1 and TRBJ2-3; D not resolved. This CDR3 is built from 14 residues. Germline V gene sequence: CDR1 SQVTM, CDR2 ANQGSEA. V was clipped by 1 base and J by 6 bases, with 14 bases between them. CDR3 amino acids: CSVEAGTQMDTQYF. In DNA form, the CDR3 reads TGCAGCGTTGAAGCGGGCACACAGATGGATACGCAGTATTTT.

The chain uses TRBV20-1 and TRBJ2-2, with 8 bases matching TRBD1. Germline values: CDR1 DFQATT, CDR2 SNEGSKA (reference sequence). This CDR3 region has 17 residues. With V trimmed by 6 bases and J by 5 bases, 17 bases remained unmatched. This CDR3 reads CSAPLKWTGILTGELFF. Written as DNA, the CDR3 is TGCAGTGCCCCCCTTAAATGGACAGGGATCCTAACCGGGGAGCTGTTTTTT.

The chain uses TRBV12-3 or TRBV12-4 and TRBJ2-1; no clear D gene. The CDR3 extends over 12 amino acids. The V and J ends lost 5 bases and 7 bases respectively, with 9 bases between them. For the CDR3, the DNA is TGTGCCAGCAGTATGAGTGGGAATGAGCAGTTCTTC. Amino acids: CASSMSGNEQFF.

This chain links TRBV30 with TRBJ1-5; D is ambiguous. The CDR3 extends over 10 amino acids. With 5 bases removed from V and 14 bases from J, the gap between germline ends came to 13 bases. In germline, CDR1 is GTSNPN, CDR2 SVGIG (reference sequence). CDR3 DNA sequence: TGTGCCTGGGCCCCCGGGCAAAAGCATTTT. Translated: CAWAPGQKHF.

A note on this clonotype: The junction differs from germline at one of its ends, possibly a read error. The chain uses TRBV7-7 and TRBJ2-7, with a possible D match to TRBD2 (6 bases). Per germline, CDR1 SSHAT and CDR2 FNYEAQ (reference sequence). The CDR3 has 15 amino acids. The CDR3 nucleotides are TGTGCTAGCAGCTTATCCCCGGGAGAGAACTACGAGCAGTACTTC. Encoded protein: CASSLSPGENYEQYF.

This clonotype was recorded a few times. The chain links TRBV7-2 to TRBJ2-1, with D perhaps TRBD1 (5 bases). The CDR3 runs to 13 residues. Germline CDR1 is SGHTA and CDR2 is FQGNSA. V gave up 3 bases and J gave up 7 bases, with 10 bases separating them. In DNA form, the CDR3 reads TGTGCCAGCAGCTTGGCGCGACAGAATGAGCAGTTCTTC. This gives the protein CASSLARQNEQFF.

The chain recombines TRBV15 with TRBJ2-7, with unresolved D. The CDR3 length is 14 residues. V was cut by 7 bases and J by 6 bases, with 19 bases left in between. The V gene's germline CDR1 is LNHNV and CDR2 YYDKDF (reference sequence). CDR3 region: CATTPLNPGAEQYF. The CDR3 DNA is TGTGCCACCACCCCGCTAAATCCTGGCGCCGAGCAGTACTTC. Based on the CDR3 plus reference TRBV15 and TRBJ2-7, the full variable domain is DAMVIQNPRYQVTQFGKPVTLSCSQTLNHNVMYWYQQKSSQAPKLLFHYYDKDFNNEADTPDNFQSRRPNTSFCFLDIRSPGLGDTAMYLCATTPLNPGAEQYFGPGTRLTVT.

V gene TRBV24-1 combines with J gene TRBJ2-7, with 10 nucleotides matching TRBD1. V lost 1 base and J lost 6; bases outside the gene matches: 11. This CDR3 is built from 17 residues. Germline CDR1 reads KGHDR; CDR2 reads SFDVKD. CDR3 coding DNA: TGTGCCACCAGTGATTTTGGTCCGGGACAGGGGTGTCTCGAGCAGTACTTC. Translation: CATSDFGPGQGCLEQYF.

The chain links TRBV5-6 to TRBJ1-2; D is unclear. With 1 base removed from V and 5 bases from J, the gap between germline ends came to 9 bases. CDR3 length equals 13 residues. Germline assignment: CDR1 SGHDT and CDR2 YYEEEE. DNA of the CDR3: TGTGCCAGCAGCTTGCACGGTGAATATGGCTACACCTTC. As protein: CASSLHGEYGYTF.

CDR3 sequence: CAWSVRGTGNNYGYTF. CDR3 nucleotides: TGTGCCTGGAGTGTTAGGGGGACAGGCAATAACTATGGCTACACCTTC. This chain uses TRBV30 with TRBJ1-2, with 8 bases identical to TRBD1. Germline lookup yields CDR1 GTSNPN and CDR2 SVGIG (reference sequence). The CDR3 spans 16 residues. The ends lost 0 bases at V and 1 base at J; junction bases unmatched: 7.

This clonotype came up a few times. The V call is TRBV3-1, the J call TRBJ2-7; D is unclear. Germline values: CDR1 LGHDT, CDR2 YNNKEL (reference sequence). CDR3 size: 15 residues. V was cut by 4 bases and J by 2 bases, with 15 bases left in between. In DNA form, the CDR3 reads TGTGCCAGCAGCCCTACAGAACCTATAGCCTACGAGCAGTACTTC. It translates to CASSPTEPIAYEQYF.

Only a few counts were recorded for this clonotype. CDR3 nucleotides: TGTGCCAGCAGCCGCAGACAGGGGGCGAACACTGAAGCTTTCTTT. The encoded protein is CASSRRQGANTEAFF. This chain links TRBV7-9 with TRBJ1-1, with TRBD1 matching over 10 bases. The V gene's germline CDR1 is SEHNR and CDR2 FQNEAQ (reference sequence). The CDR3 covers 15 residues. V shed 5 bases, J shed 1 base, and the junction held 4 bases outside the gene matches.

The V call is TRBV12-3 or TRBV12-4, the J call TRBJ1-2; TRBD1 matches 8 bases. Trimming removed 5 bases from V and 1 base from J; junction bases left unmatched: 12. The CDR3 consists of 17 residues. CDR3 sequence (DNA): TGTGCCAGCAGTAGGACAGGGAGTTACCACCTTAACTATGGCTACACCTTC. It codes for CASSRTGSYHLNYGYTF.

This clonotype has ten or more counts. This rearrangement joins TRBV12-3 or TRBV12-4 to TRBJ2-3, with D maybe TRBD2 (6 bases). The CDR3 length is 13 residues. V lost 3 bases and J lost 4, with 8 bases in between. CDR3 protein: CASSLGGSDTQYF. The CDR3 nucleotides are TGTGCCAGCAGTTTGGGAGGTTCAGATACGCAGTATTTT.